This T cell receptor (beta chain) was sequenced during a study of T cells in localized non-small cell lung cancer. Notes on the study in general: Clonality of T cells reached its maximum in uninvolved adjacent lung, surpassing tumor. Higher T cell density in the blood was associated with longer overall survival, whereas higher adjacent-lung clonality associated with shorter survival. Heterogeneity remains possible, as sequencing covered one tumor region only.

V was cut by 6 bases and J by 1 base, with 10 bases left in between. Germline CDR1 reads LNHDA; CDR2 reads SQIVND (reference sequence). This CDR3 is 14 amino acids long. The method was immunoSEQ multiplex PCR; TCRdb's version includes in-frame clones alone and lacks a portion of them. The data hold tens of thousands of clones, with 85% to 95% observed a single time. In its sample, this clone was seen a few times. The antigen remains undetermined. V is TRBV19 and J is TRBJ1-5, with D perhaps TRBD1 (5 bases). The sequence was collected from a woman aged 35 to 75 with stage I lung adenocarcinoma. Sequences were derived from peripheral blood, sampled before any cancer treatment. This chain's CDR3 is CASRDTRSNQPQHF. CDR3 in DNA: TGTGCCAGTAGGGACACAAGAAGCAATCAGCCCCAGCATTTT. The whole variable domain, remainder taken from reference TRBV19 and TRBJ1-5, is DGGITQSPKYLFRKEGQNVTLSCEQNLNHDAMYWYRQDPGQGLRLIYYSQIVNDFQKGDIAEGYSVSREKKESFPLTVTSAQKNPTAFYLCASRDTRSNQPQHFGDGTRLSIL.